A single sample is the source of the 8 T cell receptor beta chains below, sequenced in a study of shared clonotypes between healthy human individuals. Libraries were prepared by immunoSEQ multiplex PCR; TCRdb keeps only in-frame clonotypes and omits some of them. The table includes just under 350,000 clones, roughly 70% detected once. Input material: memory CD4+ T cells sorted from blood. Indicated subset: CD45RA-negative fraction. All receptors come from a man aged 25 to 45 in good health.

The chain couples TRBV5-4 to TRBJ2-7; tentative D call: TRBD2 (5 bases). The CDR3 is made up of 15 amino acids. Germline V gene lookup returns CDR1 SGHNT and CDR2 YYREEE (reference sequence). Trimming cost V 2 bases and J 3 bases, with 15 bases left between them. CDR3 sequence reads: CASSFPGKGNYEQYF. The CDR3 DNA sequence: TGTGCCAGCAGCTTCCCCGGGAAGGGAAACTACGAGCAGTACTTC.

This chain connects TRBV11-2 to TRBJ2-7; D uncertain. Between the trimmed V and J ends, which lost 5 bases and 3 bases, there was a span of 20 bases. From germline, CDR1 is SGHAT and CDR2 FQNNGV. The CDR3 covers 16 residues. The CDR3 bases are TGTGCCAGCAGCGCCCCGACAAGCCTAGGAGTCTACGAGCAGTACTTC. This codes for CASSAPTSLGVYEQYF.

This clone was observed a few times. The same CDR3 arises from other DNA sequences in this sample as well. The chain carries TRBV5-1 and TRBJ2-7; 9 bases match TRBD1. The CDR3 is made up of 15 amino acids. V was pared by 4 bases and J by 4 bases, with 9 bases of the junction left unmatched. CDR1 and CDR2 (germline): SGHRS, YFSETQ. CDR3: CASSLEQGAGYEQYF. DNA for the CDR3: TGCGCCAGCAGCCTCGAACAGGGGGCTGGGTACGAGCAGTACTTC.

V usage is TRBV5-1 and J usage is TRBJ1-5, with 8 bases aligning to TRBD1. Trimming removed 4 bases from V and 5 bases from J; junction bases left unmatched: 8. The CDR3 spans 15 residues. CDR1 and CDR2 from the germline V gene are SGHRS and YFSETQ. For the CDR3, the DNA is TGCGCCAGCAGCCCAGGGGGCGCAAGGGATCAGCCCCAGCATTTT. The encoded protein is CASSPGGARDQPQHF.

The chain has TRBV5-5 and TRBJ2-7; tentatively, D is TRBD1 (5 bases). V was shortened by 5 bases and J by 2 bases, with 11 bases between the two germline ends. Per germline, CDR1 SGHKS and CDR2 YYEKEE (reference sequence). This CDR3 comprises 13 residues. The CDR3 bases are TGTGCCAGCAGTTTGACAGTAACCTACGAGCAGTACTTC. The encoded protein is CASSLTVTYEQYF.

The chain carries TRBV28 and TRBJ1-3; weak D call: TRBD1 (5 bases). The CDR3 length is 16 residues. Trimming removed 3 bases from V and 2 bases from J, with 14 bases in between. CDR1 is MDHEN and CDR2 is SYDVKM in the germline V gene. The CDR3 nucleotides read TGTGCCAGCAGTTTGTCGGCCAGGGAAGCTGGAAACACCATATATTTT. Protein sequence: CASSLSAREAGNTIYF.

The genes are TRBV5-1 and TRBJ2-1; TRBD2 matches 11 bases. This CDR3 spans 15 amino acids. CDR1 and CDR2 (germline): SGHRS, YFSETQ. Losses at the gene ends were 0 bases for V and 4 bases for J; bases not matched to a gene: 0. The CDR3, as DNA: TGCGCCAGCAGCTTGGCTAGCGGGAGGTACAATGAGCAGTTCTTC. Translating it yields CASSLASGRYNEQFF.

J is TRBJ2-1 and V is TRBV10-1; D may be TRBD2 (5 bases). V lost 4 bases, J lost 4 bases, and 8 bases lay in between. This CDR3 is built from 13 residues. CDR1 is WNHNN, CDR2 SYGVQD, per germline (reference sequence). The CDR3 protein is CASSAGIYNEQFF. The CDR3 DNA follows: TGCGCCAGCAGTGCGGGAATATACAATGAGCAGTTCTTC.